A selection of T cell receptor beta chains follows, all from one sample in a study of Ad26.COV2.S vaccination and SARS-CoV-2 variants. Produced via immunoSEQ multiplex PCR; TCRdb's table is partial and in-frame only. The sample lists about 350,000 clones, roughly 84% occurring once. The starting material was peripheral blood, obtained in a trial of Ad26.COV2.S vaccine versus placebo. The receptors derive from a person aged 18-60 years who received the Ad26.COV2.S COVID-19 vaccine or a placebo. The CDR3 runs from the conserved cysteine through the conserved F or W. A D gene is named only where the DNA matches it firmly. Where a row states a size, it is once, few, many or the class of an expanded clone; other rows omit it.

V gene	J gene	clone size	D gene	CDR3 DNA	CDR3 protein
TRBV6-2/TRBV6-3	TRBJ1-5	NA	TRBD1	TGTGCCAGCAGTTACTCTCTCGAGGGACAGGGCCCCATGGGCGATCAGCCCCAGCATTTT	CASSYSLEGQGPMGDQPQHF
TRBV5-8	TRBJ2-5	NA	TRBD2	TGTGCCAGCAGCTTGTATAGCGGGGGGCGGCAAGAGACCCAGTACTTC	CASSLYSGGRQETQYF
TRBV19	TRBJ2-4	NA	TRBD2	TGTGCCAGTAGTCCCGGACTAGCGGGGGCCGTAGCCAAAAACATTCAGTACTTC	CASSPGLAGAVAKNIQYF
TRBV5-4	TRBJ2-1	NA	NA	TGTGCCAGCAGCTTGGAAGCGGGCGGGAATGAGCAGTTCTTC	CASSLEAGGNEQFF
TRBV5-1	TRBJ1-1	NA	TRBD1	TGCGCCAGCAGCTTGGCGGGACAGGGGGCGGCTATGAGAGCTTTCTTT	CASSLAGQGAAMRAFF
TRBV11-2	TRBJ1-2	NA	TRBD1	TGTGCCAGCAGCACCTACAGGGGTGGGGTCTATGGCTACACCTTC	CASSTYRGGVYGYTF
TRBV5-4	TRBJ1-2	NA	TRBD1	TGTGCCAGCAGCTCCGGGACAGGACCCCTCTGGGATGGCTACACCTTC	CASSSGTGPLWDGYTF
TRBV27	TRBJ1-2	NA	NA	TGTGCCAGCAGTTGGTCCCCCAACTATGGCTACACCTTC	CASSWSPNYGYTF
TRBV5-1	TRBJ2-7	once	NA	TGCGCCAGCAGCCACGACACAGAGTACGAGCAGTACTTC	CASSHDTEYEQYF
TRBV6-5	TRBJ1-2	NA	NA	TGTGCCAGCACCACCAGGGTGGAGTATGGCTACACCTTC	CASTTRVEYGYTF
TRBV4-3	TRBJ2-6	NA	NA	TGCGCCAGCAGCCAAGATCTCGTCAGTGTCTCGAGCTCTGGGGCCAACGTCCTGACTTTC	CASSQDLVSVSSSGANVLTF
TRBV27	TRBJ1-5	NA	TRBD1	TGTGCCAGCAGTTCCCAGACAGGGAGCAATCAGCCCCAGCATTTT	CASSSQTGSNQPQHF
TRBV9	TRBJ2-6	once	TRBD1	TGTGCCAGCAGTGACAGGGACCAGGCTGGGGCCAACGTCCTGACTTTC	CASSDRDQAGANVLTF
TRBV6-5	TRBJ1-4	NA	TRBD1	TGTGCCAGCGGGAGGACAGGGGGGGTGGAAAAACTGTTTTTT	CASGRTGGVEKLFF
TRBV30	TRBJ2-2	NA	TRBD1	TGTGCCTGGAGCCCCCCAGGGGGTGACACCGGGGAGCTGTTTTTT	CAWSPPGGDTGELFF